Included here is one T cell receptor (beta chain) sequence, with context. Its specificity is unknown. The data belong to a study of cytotoxic CD8 clonotypes in ibrutinib-treated CLL. Study as a whole: Researchers reported over nine relapsed/refractory and about 15 treatment-naive patients, around 17 of them IGHV unmutated. Partial responders about 25, complete 2; about 12 progressed and some 15 stayed in remission by median around 71 months. Findings and caveats of the study: At the start, clonality exceeded age-matched healthy donors and followed circulating CD8+ T-cell counts. Clonality rose at ibrutinib response and fell back toward baseline at progression.

Produced via immunoSEQ multiplex PCR; TCRdb's table is partial and in-frame only. Among about 160,000 clones listed, approximately 80% were seen once. V lost 4 bases and J lost 0; bases outside the gene matches: 2. The CDR3 is made up of 15 amino acids. CDR1 is LNHDA and CDR2 is SQIVND in the germline V gene (reference sequence). This specimen was PBMCs, taken after 12 months of ibrutinib treatment. The receptor was derived from a human donor with chronic lymphocytic leukemia. The gene calls are TRBV19 and TRBJ1-4; 7 bases are a match to TRBD1. The CDR3 region is CASSTGGATNEKLFF. CDR3 DNA: TGTGCCAGTAGTACAGGGGGAGCAACTAATGAAAAACTGTTTTTT.